This paragraph reports one T cell receptor (beta chain). The antigen is undetermined. J lost 2 bases, V lost 7 bases, and 3 bases had no gene match. The germline gives CDR1 SGHRS, CDR2 YFSETQ. This CDR3 spans 14 amino acids. Some clones are missing from TCRdb's copy, which holds only in-frame ones; the method was immunoSEQ multiplex PCR. In the table there are more than 110,000 clones, about 90% of which are singletons. This specimen comes from a study of T cell responses to AZD1222 COVID-19 vaccine. The study, taken as a whole, reports: None of the repertoires were sampled until the peak T cell response had passed. The study found vaccine-associated CD4 TCRs spanning spike, dominant at 160-218 and 743-854. Baseline serostatus was positive in only a handful of AZD1222 recipients.

This chain connects TRBV5-1 to TRBJ1-3; the match to TRBD1 covers 10 bases. The specimen was peripheral blood, collected 28 days after the second AZD1222 dose. The source is an adult who received the AZD1222 COVID-19 vaccine. The chain's CDR3 is CASRGQGAGNTIYF. DNA for the CDR3: TGCGCCAGCCGCGGACAGGGGGCTGGAAACACCATATATTTT.